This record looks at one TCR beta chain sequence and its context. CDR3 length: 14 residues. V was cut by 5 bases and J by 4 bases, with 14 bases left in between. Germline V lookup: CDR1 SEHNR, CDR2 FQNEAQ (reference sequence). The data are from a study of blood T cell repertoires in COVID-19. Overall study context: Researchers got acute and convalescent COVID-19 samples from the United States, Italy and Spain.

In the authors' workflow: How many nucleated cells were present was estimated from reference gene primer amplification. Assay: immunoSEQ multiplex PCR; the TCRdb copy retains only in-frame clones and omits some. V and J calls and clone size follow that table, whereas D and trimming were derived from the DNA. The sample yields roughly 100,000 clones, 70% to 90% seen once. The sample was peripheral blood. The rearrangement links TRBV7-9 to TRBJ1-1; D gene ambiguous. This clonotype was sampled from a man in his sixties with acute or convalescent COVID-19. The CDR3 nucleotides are TGTGCCAGCAGCCCGAGGGCCCCAGGCACTGAAGCTTTCTTT. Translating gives CASSPRAPGTEAFF.